This TCR beta chain stems from a study of memory CD8 T cells in hepatitis C reinfection. As for the study in general: A positive HCV RNA test after two negatives ≥60 days apart defined reinfection.

Time point noted: late/post reinfection, 12 to 24 weeks after detection. No in vitro expansion preceded TCR sequencing of the sorted cells. The CDR3 has 14 residues. CDR1 and CDR2 (germline): GTSNPN, SVGIG (reference sequence). The V end lost 4 bases, the J end lost 0 bases, and 10 bases lay between the germline ends. Clones were sequenced by immunoSEQ multiplex PCR, and TCRdb holds only the in-frame ones, with some missing. The profile shows 46,000 or so clones, 89% of them singletons. The V and J genes are TRBV30 and TRBJ2-1; perhaps TRBD2 as D (5 bases). Sequenced material: naive CD8+ T cells sorted from blood. The receptor's source is a man between 18 and 29 years old with hepatitis C virus infection. CDR3 sequence reads: CAWTEASSYNEQFF. The DNA of the CDR3 is TGTGCCTGGACGGAGGCCTCCTCCTACAATGAGCAGTTCTTC.